This passage covers 16 T cell receptor beta chains from one sample sequenced in a study of shared clonotypes between healthy human individuals. Naive CD8 populations comprised CD45RO-negative cells positively selected for CCR7, excluding terminally differentiated effector memory CD45RA+ cells. Assay: immunoSEQ multiplex PCR; the TCRdb copy retains only in-frame clones and omits some. The sample carries 600,000 or so clones, about 98% recorded once. Material for sequencing was naive CD8+ T cells sorted from blood. These receptors came from a man younger than 40 in good health.

Comments on this clone: Different DNA sequences within this sample yield the same CDR3. The chain links TRBV25-1 to TRBJ2-1, with TRBD2 matching 7 bases. The CDR3 extends over 14 amino acids. V was pared by 6 bases and J by 0 bases, with 2 bases of the junction left unmatched. Germline V gene lookup returns CDR1 MGHDK and CDR2 SYGVNS. The CDR3 DNA follows: TGTGCCAGCAGGGGGGGGAGCTCCTACAATGAGCAGTTCTTC. This encodes CASRGGSSYNEQFF.

On this clone itself: The sample contains more than one DNA sequence encoding this CDR3. This chain joins TRBV10-2 and TRBJ2-7, with D uncertain. CDR3 length equals 13 residues. Germline V gene sequence: CDR1 WSHSY, CDR2 SAAADI. The V and J ends lost 3 bases and 4 bases respectively, with 10 bases between them. CDR3 sequence: CASSESSPYEQYF. The CDR3 DNA sequence: TGCGCCAGCAGTGAATCTTCCCCTTACGAGCAGTACTTC.

This chain connects TRBV19 to TRBJ2-1; no clear D. The CDR3 is 15 amino acids. Germline CDR1 reads LNHDA; CDR2 reads SQIVND (reference sequence). V was pared by 3 bases and J by 16 bases, with 25 bases between. The DNA of the CDR3 is TGTGCCAGTAGTATGGTGGCGGATTTGTATCCACGGCAATTCTTC. Translating it yields CASSMVADLYPRQFF.

As concerns this clone: At one end, the junction sequence differs from germline, possibly due to a read error. V is TRBV7-7 and J is TRBJ2-2, with 14 bases aligning to TRBD2. This CDR3 spans 16 amino acids. Looked up from germline, CDR1 is SSHAT and CDR2 is FNYEAQ (reference sequence). CDR3 in DNA: TGTGCTAGCAGTCGGACTAGCGGGAGGTCCACCGGGGAGCTGTTTTTT. It yields the protein CASSRTSGRSTGELFF.

This chain joins TRBV5-5 and TRBJ2-5; 7 bases map to TRBD2. V lost 1 base and J lost 2; bases outside the gene matches: 5. Germline assignment: CDR1 SGHKS and CDR2 YYEKEE (reference sequence). There are 15 residues in the CDR3. This CDR3 reads CASSLWGGLQETQYF. In DNA, the CDR3 is TGTGCCAGCAGCTTGTGGGGAGGGCTTCAAGAGACCCAGTACTTC.

J is TRBJ2-5 and V is TRBV2; 9 nucleotides agree with TRBD2. The length of the CDR3 is 14 residues. Germline lookup yields CDR1 SNHLY and CDR2 FYNNEI. The J segment lost 5 bases and the V segment lost 10 bases, leaving 11 bases of the junction unmatched. The chain's CDR3 is CAILSGRSDETQYF. The CDR3 DNA follows: TGTGCCATCCTTAGCGGGAGATCGGATGAGACCCAGTACTTC.

DNA of the CDR3: TGTGCCAGCAGCGTAGCGGACGAACCTTATCAGCCCCAGCATTTT. Translating it yields CASSVADEPYQPQHF. This rearrangement joins TRBV9 to TRBJ1-5; no firm D call. Looked up from germline, CDR1 is SGDLS and CDR2 is YYNGEE. The ends were cut back, 0 bases at V and 5 bases at J, with 12 bases in the middle. This CDR3 spans 15 amino acids.

In DNA form, the CDR3 reads TGTGCCAGCAGTTACGGGACTAGCGGCCACACCGGGGAGCTGTTTTTT. This gives the protein CASSYGTSGHTGELFF. V usage is TRBV6-5 and J usage is TRBJ2-2; TRBD2 agrees at 11 bases. From germline, CDR1 is MNHEY and CDR2 SVGAGI. There are 16 residues in the CDR3. With 2 bases clipped from V and 3 bases from J, the junction kept 2 bases outside the gene matches.

The V and J genes are TRBV27 and TRBJ1-2; D possibly corresponds to TRBD1 (5 bases). Per the germline V gene, CDR1 is MNHEY and CDR2 is SMNVEV (reference sequence). The CDR3 loop spans 15 amino acids. V lost 5 bases and J lost 0, with 13 bases in between. The CDR3 reads CASSTRRGPNYGYTF. CDR3 nucleotides: TGTGCCAGCAGTACCCGCCGGGGCCCTAACTATGGCTACACCTTC.

The count of this clone is one. V usage is TRBV7-8 and J usage is TRBJ2-5; tentatively, D is TRBD1 (5 bases). The germline V gene has CDR1 SGHVS and CDR2 FQNEAQ. The CDR3 consists of 18 residues. The germline V and J ends were trimmed by 5 bases and 2 bases, with 24 bases remaining between them. The CDR3 region has the DNA TGTGCCAGCAGCCTCCCAAGGGCAGGTCCAGGGAAACAAGAGACCCAGTACTTC. The encoded protein is CASSLPRAGPGKQETQYF.

V is TRBV9 and J is TRBJ2-1; 7 bases align to TRBD2. V gave up 6 bases and J gave up 7 bases; unmatched junction bases: 10. The CDR3 is made up of 14 amino acids. Germline-derived CDR1 and CDR2 are SGDLS and YYNGEE. CDR3 sequence: CASTERDYRNEQFF. CDR3 coding DNA: TGTGCCAGCACCGAGCGGGATTACCGGAATGAGCAGTTCTTC.

This sequence joins TRBV27 and TRBJ2-2; 7 positions agree with TRBD2. Germline V CDR1 and CDR2: MNHEY, SMNVEV (reference sequence). The CDR3 has 16 residues. V was clipped by 5 bases and J by 5 bases; unmatched bases: 11. The CDR3 bases are TGTGCCAGCAGTCCCCACCGGGACTACGAGACCGGGGAGCTGTTTTTT. Encoded protein: CASSPHRDYETGELFF.

The chain couples TRBV11-2 to TRBJ2-7; D tentatively fits TRBD1 or TRBD2 (5 bases each). V gave up 4 bases and J gave up 3 bases, with 13 bases separating them. The CDR3 runs to 14 residues. Germline CDR1 and CDR2: SGHAT and FQNNGV. This chain's CDR3 is CASSYGTDIYEQYF. The CDR3 DNA reads TGTGCCAGCAGCTACGGGACGGACATCTACGAGCAGTACTTC.

The gene calls are TRBV6-5 and TRBJ1-2; D unresolved. The V end was cut by 0 bases, the J end by 5 bases, with 16 bases between. The CDR3 loop spans 16 amino acids. Germline V gene data show CDR1 as MNHEY and CDR2 as SVGAGI. This chain's CDR3 is CASSYSINLQQYGYTF. As DNA, the CDR3 is TGTGCCAGCAGTTACTCGATTAACCTACAGCAGTATGGCTACACCTTC.

The CDR3 DNA follows: TGTGCCAGCAGCCCTAGACTAGCAGTACCTTACAATGAGCAGTTCTTC. Encoded protein: CASSPRLAVPYNEQFF. The V and J genes are TRBV11-2 and TRBJ2-1; 7 bases are a match to TRBD2. CDR1 and CDR2 from the germline V gene are SGHAT and FQNNGV. The V segment lost 5 bases and the J segment 4 bases; nucleotides outside the gene matches: 11. This CDR3 is 16 amino acids long.

Note on this clone: The junction does not match germline at one end; this may be a read error. The CDR3 sequence: CASRVGLAATDTQYF. CDR3 DNA: TGTGCCAGCAGGGTAGGTCTAGCGGCTACAGATACGCAGTATTTT. The chain combines TRBV9 with TRBJ2-3, with 7 bases that match TRBD2. Germline CDR1 is SGDLS and CDR2 is YYNGEE. CDR3 length: 15 residues.